Listed below are T cell receptor beta chains from one sample, sequenced in a study of neoadjuvant nivolumab and ipilimumab in lung cancer. The assay was immunoSEQ multiplex PCR, and TCRdb's table has in-frame clones only and misses some. This sample carries over 25,000 clones, approximately 80% of them seen once, and the ten largest clones take roughly 6.1%. Material: peripheral blood, obtained before neoadjuvant nivolumab, alone or with ipilimumab. Receptor source: an adult with non-small cell lung cancer. Each CDR3 is given with its conserved first and last residue. D genes are given only for firm matches. A row's size may be missing; if present it is once, few, many or a size class.

abundance	v_gene	d_gene	j_gene	CDR3nt	CDR3aa
NA	TRBV19	NA	TRBJ2-5	TGTGCCAGTAGTGTGACACACCAAGAGACCCAGTACTTC	CASSVTHQETQYF
once	TRBV18	NA	TRBJ2-3	TGTGCCAGCTCACCGGGTCAGGGCGGGACAGATACGCAGTATTTT	CASSPGQGGTDTQYF
NA	TRBV28	NA	TRBJ2-5	TGTGCCAGCAGCTCCGAAGAGACCCAGTACTTC	CASSSEETQYF
NA	TRBV5-6	NA	TRBJ1-4	TGTGCCAGCAGCTTGGCGGCAACGGGGGATGAAAAACTGTTTTTT	CASSLAATGDEKLFF
NA	TRBV19	NA	TRBJ2-1	TGTGCCAGTACCCCTCACGGGTACAATGAGCAGTTCTTC	CASTPHGYNEQFF
NA	TRBV19	NA	TRBJ1-1	TGTGCCAGTAGTATAGATACACGGCCGAACACTGAAGCTTTCTTT	CASSIDTRPNTEAFF
NA	TRBV5-8	TRBD1	TRBJ1-2	TGTGCCAGCACCCATCGCGGGACAGCCCTCATACACTATGGCTACACCTTC	CASTHRGTALIHYGYTF
NA	TRBV2	NA	TRBJ1-2	TGTGCCAGCAGTGAATACAGAGTCTATGGCTACACCTTC	CASSEYRVYGYTF
NA	TRBV7-2	NA	TRBJ1-4	TGTGCCAGCAGCCCTCGGGTGGGGGTCCCCAATGAAAAACTGTTTTTT	CASSPRVGVPNEKLFF
NA	TRBV11-2	NA	TRBJ2-7	TGTGCCAGCAGCTTAGGGGTACGTTCCTACGAGCAGTACTTC	CASSLGVRSYEQYF
NA	TRBV14	TRBD1	TRBJ2-2	TGTGCCAGCAGCCAACCCCAGGGGGCGGATATCACCGGGGAGCTGTTTTTT	CASSQPQGADITGELFF
few	TRBV7-8	NA	TRBJ1-5	TGTGCCAGCAGCTTACAGGGCAACAATCAGCCCCAGCATTTT	CASSLQGNNQPQHF
NA	TRBV6-6	NA	TRBJ2-1	TGTGCCAGCACTGTCTCGGCCTACAATGAGCAGTTCTTC	CASTVSAYNEQFF
NA	TRBV5-1	NA	TRBJ1-2	TGCGCCAGCAGCCCCCCCCGGGACGGCGGTGGCTACACCTTC	CASSPPRDGGGYTF
NA	TRBV10-3	NA	TRBJ1-1	TGTGCCATCAGCGACCCAACACAGAACACTGAAGCTTTCTTT	CAISDPTQNTEAFF
few	TRBV5-4	NA	TRBJ2-7	TGTGCCAGCAGCTTGGGGCATTCCTACGAGCAGTACTTC	CASSLGHSYEQYF
few	TRBV5-1	TRBD1	TRBJ1-1	TGCGCCAGCAGCCGCGGACAGGACACTGAAGCTTTCTTT	CASSRGQDTEAFF
NA	TRBV15	TRBD1	TRBJ2-7	TGTGCCACCAGCAGAGCCCGACAGGGGGCGGGCGAGCAGTACTTC	CATSRARQGAGEQYF
NA	TRBV11-2	NA	TRBJ2-1	TGTGCCAGCAGCTTCCGGGGACTGGATTACAATGAGCAGTTCTTC	CASSFRGLDYNEQFF
NA	TRBV27	NA	TRBJ1-1	TGTGCCAGCAGTTTATTTATAGGGGTGAACACTGAAGCTTTCTTT	CASSLFIGVNTEAFF
NA	TRBV27	TRBD1	TRBJ1-2	TGTGCCAGCGCGACAGGGAGTAGGGTGGTCGGCTACACCTTC	CASATGSRVVGYTF
few	TRBV7-5	NA	TRBJ2-2	TGTGTCAGAAGCTTACGTCCTGGACAGGGGAACACCGGGGAGCTGTTTTTT	CVRSLRPGQGNTGELFF
NA	TRBV6-1	NA	TRBJ1-6	TGTGCCAGCAGTGCCCAGAGCTCCTATAATTCACCCCTCCACTTT	CASSAQSSYNSPLHF
once	TRBV5-1	NA	TRBJ2-3	TGCGCCAGCAGCCAAGGACCCACAGATACGCAGTATTTT	CASSQGPTDTQYF
NA	TRBV13	NA	TRBJ1-1	TGTGCCAGCAGCTTAGGTAGGATCACTGAAGCTTTCTTT	CASSLGRITEAFF
NA	TRBV5-6	NA	TRBJ2-1	TGTGCCAGCGCTCAAAACAATGAGCAGTTCTTC	CASAQNNEQFF
once	TRBV18	TRBD2	TRBJ2-3	TGTGCCAGCTCACCGGTAGCGGGGGGGCCGCCAGATACGCAGTATTTT	CASSPVAGGPPDTQYF
NA	TRBV9	TRBD2	TRBJ2-5	TGTGCCAGCAGCGCTGTCGGGTCGGGGGGGCTTCGAGAGACCCAGTACTTC	CASSAVGSGGLRETQYF
NA	TRBV5-1	TRBD2	TRBJ2-1	TGCGCCAGCAGCTTAACGGGAGGAGATGGGAATGAGCAGTTCTTC	CASSLTGGDGNEQFF
NA	TRBV5-1	TRBD2	TRBJ2-1	TGCGCCAGCAGCTTTGACGGGCTAGCGGGCGTTGAGCAGTTCTTC	CASSFDGLAGVEQFF
NA	TRBV6-6	TRBD1	TRBJ1-2	TGTGCCAGCAGTCAACGCGGGACAGGGGGCAACTATGGCTACACCTTC	CASSQRGTGGNYGYTF
few	TRBV10-3	TRBD1	TRBJ1-1	TGTGCCATCAGAAGGACAGGGGATACTGAAGCTTTCTTT	CAIRRTGDTEAFF
once	TRBV19	TRBD2	TRBJ2-5	TGTGCCAGTAGTAGAACGGGGGGTAGGGAAGAGACCCAGTACTTC	CASSRTGGREETQYF
NA	TRBV5-6	NA	TRBJ2-2	TGTGCCAGCAGCGAGACTAGATCCGGGGAGCTGTTTTTT	CASSETRSGELFF
NA	TRBV9	NA	TRBJ1-5	TGTGCCAGCAGCCTTGACGGTGATAGCAATCAGCCCCAGCATTTT	CASSLDGDSNQPQHF
NA	TRBV6-6	NA	TRBJ1-5	TGTGCCAGCAGTTATCCGGATCAGCCCCAGCATTTT	CASSYPDQPQHF
NA	TRBV5-4	TRBD2	TRBJ2-2	TGTGCCAGCAGCTTGGGACTAGCGGGGGGGCTCGGGGAGCTGTTTTTT	CASSLGLAGGLGELFF
few	TRBV23-1	NA	TRBJ2-7	TGCGCCAGCAGTCAAGGGACGGCCTCCTACGAGCAGTACTTC	CASSQGTASYEQYF
NA	TRBV10-2	TRBD1	TRBJ2-7	TGCGCCAGCAGGAGAGGGACAGACCGCTACGAGCAGTACTTC	CASRRGTDRYEQYF
NA	TRBV5-6	TRBD1	TRBJ1-6	TGTGCCAGCAGCTTGGGGACAGGGTGGAACTCCTATAATTCACCCCTCCACTTT	CASSLGTGWNSYNSPLHF